This T cell receptor beta chain was sequenced during a study of metastatic and nonmetastatic thyroid tumors. Turning to the study itself: From malignant and benign thyroid patients, repertoires in blood and in tumor or nodule tissue were compared.

All patients were treatment-naive before thyroid surgery. The table lists this clone with a few counts. TCRdb reanalyzed the PCR reads with MiXCR. The table includes around 4,700 clones, roughly 20% detected once. This receptor was obtained from a male donor with papillary thyroid cancer or a benign thyroid nodule (not recorded which). Some clones in this sample may be carry-over from other donors' samples. The sequenced sample consisted of tumor tissue.

The CDR3: CATSDFPYRPRGYTF. The CDR3 bases are TGTGCCACCAGTGATTTTCCCTATAGGCCGAGGGGCTACACCTTC. This chain links TRBV24-1 with TRBJ1-2; unclear D gene. This CDR3 contains 15 residues. Trimming removed 1 base at V and 8 bases at J, with 16 bases between. Germline CDR1 is KGHDR and CDR2 is SFDVKD.